A single sample is the source of the 11 T cell receptor beta chains below, sequenced in a study of response to subunit inactivated influenza vaccine. MiXCR, applied by TCRdb to the RT-PCR reads, yields one record per CDR3 protein. Of approximately 680,000 distinct CDR3 sequences listed, 15% to 19% were seen once; the top ten hold approximately 10%. Sequencing was performed on PBMCs from blood, taken about 11 days after vaccination. The receptor set was obtained from a man over 45 who received an inactivated influenza vaccine.

This clonotype was observed a handful of times. The genes are TRBV7-8 and TRBJ2-1; 7 bases fit TRBD2. Germline CDR1 is SGHVS and CDR2 is FQNEAQ. Trimming took 6 bases from V and 12 from J; bases not matched to a gene: 5. This CDR3 region has 11 residues. The CDR3 spells CASRRDYLQFF. The CDR3 nucleotides read TGTGCCAGCAGACGGGACTATCTGCAGTTCTTC.

This chain uses TRBV11-2 with TRBJ2-1; TRBD2 matches at 11 bases. V trimming: 5 bases; J trimming: 5 bases; junction bases outside the gene matches: 11. The CDR3 is made up of 17 amino acids. From germline, CDR1 is SGHAT and CDR2 FQNNGV. The chain's CDR3 is CASSNPRGGLADNEQFF. DNA for the CDR3: TGTGCCAGCAGCAACCCCCGGGGGGGACTAGCGGACAATGAGCAGTTCTTC.

CDR3 nucleotides: TGTGCCAGCACCGTAGGACAGGTGTACAATGAGCAGTTCTTC. This codes for CASTVGQVYNEQFF. The V call is TRBV6-2 or TRBV6-3, the J call TRBJ2-1, with 7 bases that match TRBD1. The CDR3 sequence is 14 residues long. Germline CDR1 MNHEY, CDR2 SVGEGT. V gave up 7 bases and J gave up 4 bases; unmatched junction bases: 7.

This clonotype was seen ten or more times. The V call is TRBV4-3, the J call TRBJ1-1; D gene uncertain. The CDR3 has 14 residues. V lost 5 bases and J lost 5, with 15 bases in between. Germline CDR1 and CDR2: LGHNA and YSLEER. Written as DNA, the CDR3 is TGCGCCAGCAGCGCTCCGGGGAGGCGGACTGAAGCTTTCTTT. This gives the protein CASSAPGRRTEAFF.

CDR3 DNA sequence: TGCGCCAGCAGCTTGGGCGCAGCTGGGGGGGATACGCAGTATTTT. It codes for CASSLGAAGGDTQYF. The rearrangement uses TRBV5-1 and TRBJ2-3, with a weak D call TRBD2 (6 bases). Trimming shortened V by 0 bases and J by 6 bases, and 14 bases separated the two germline ends. The CDR3 is 15 amino acids. Germline CDR1 is SGHRS and CDR2 is YFSETQ.

This clonotype was counted only a few times. V and J are TRBV3-1 and TRBJ2-7, with 8 bases matching TRBD1. The CDR3 has 12 amino acids. Germline-derived CDR1 and CDR2 are LGHDT and YNNKEL (reference sequence). Germline trimming cut 3 bases from V and 6 bases from J; bases unmatched to any gene: 1. The CDR3 bases are TGTGCCAGCAGCCAGACAGGGGCCGAGCAGTACTTC. Encoded protein: CASSQTGAEQYF.

The V and J genes are TRBV7-3 and TRBJ2-1; D is perhaps TRBD1 (6 bases). Germline CDR1 reads SGHTA; CDR2 reads FQGTGA. CDR3 length equals 14 residues. V lost 9 bases to trimming and J lost 2 bases, with 14 bases between them. The CDR3 spells CARVYRDAYNEQFF. The CDR3 DNA is TGTGCCAGGGTTTACAGGGACGCCTACAATGAGCAGTTCTTC.

This clonotype was counted ten times or more. The chain is built from TRBV12-3 or TRBV12-4 and TRBJ2-3, with TRBD2 matching 8 bases. Trimming cost V 6 bases and J 4 bases; bases outside gene matches: 6. The CDR3 sequence is 14 residues long. The CDR3 protein is CASRRSGEADTQYF. As DNA, the CDR3 is TGTGCCAGCAGACGTAGCGGGGAGGCAGATACGCAGTATTTT.

This clonotype was picked up many times. This chain joins TRBV10-3 and TRBJ1-2, with D possibly being TRBD1 (5 bases). The CDR3 is made up of 13 amino acids. V shed 6 bases and J shed 5 bases, with 13 bases lying between them. Germline CDR1 ENHRY, CDR2 SYGVKD. CDR3 loop: CAISGDGPYGYTF. CDR3 bases: TGTGCCATCAGCGGGGACGGGCCATATGGCTACACCTTC.

The rearrangement joins TRBV7-2 to TRBJ2-1, with D uncertain. The CDR3 is 13 residues long. V lost 4 bases and J lost 12, with 16 bases in between. Germline CDR1 is SGHTA and CDR2 is FQGNSA. CDR3 DNA: TGTGCCAGCAGCTCGTCCGACCAGAAAAGGCAGTTCTTC. Its translation: CASSSSDQKRQFF.

This clonotype was seen more than once but under ten times. V and J are TRBV28 and TRBJ1-4, with D hard to call. The CDR3 covers 13 residues. The V end lost 7 bases, the J end lost 6 bases, and 12 bases lay between the germline ends. CDR1 and CDR2 (germline): MDHEN, SYDVKM. The CDR3 loop reads CASTHQSYEKLFF. The CDR3, as DNA: TGTGCCAGCACACACCAGTCGTATGAAAAACTGTTTTTT.